These T cell receptor beta chains were read from a single sample in a study of early T cells in non-severe SARS-CoV-2 infection. In TCRdb, the 5' RACE reads were re-called with MiXCR into one record per CDR3 protein. The top ten hold approximately 2.5% of the sample, which has about 53,000 distinct CDR3 sequences, approximately 12% seen once. Sequenced material: whole blood, taken at baseline. Receptors originate from an adult who was a healthcare worker with PCR-confirmed SARS-CoV-2 infection or an uninfected control (not recorded which). The CDR3 runs from the conserved cysteine through the conserved F or W. The D gene is left open where the match is weak. A clone size is listed for some rows: how often the clone was seen (once, few, many), or a class if it is expanded.

V gene	clone size	D gene	J gene	CDR3 DNA	CDR3 protein
TRBV7-9	-	-	TRBJ2-1	TGTGCCAGCAGCCGACCCAACAGGGAAATCTACAATGAGCAGTTCTTC	CASSRPNREIYNEQFF
TRBV7-9	-	-	TRBJ2-6	TGTGCCAGCAGCTTAGAAACAGGATCTGGGGCCAACGTCCTGACTTTC	CASSLETGSGANVLTF
TRBV7-9	many	-	TRBJ1-5	TGTGCCGGGGGCAAGGGGGGAGATCAGCCCCAGCATTTT	CAGGKGGDQPQHF
TRBV7-9	-	-	TRBJ2-2	TGTGCCAGCAGCGGGGGCCGATACACCGGGGAGCTGTTTTTT	CASSGGRYTGELFF
TRBV4-2	-	-	TRBJ1-5	TGTGCCAGCAGCCAAGTCGCACGGAATAGCAATCAGCCCCAGCATTTT	CASSQVARNSNQPQHF
TRBV18	few	-	TRBJ2-7	TGTGCCAGCTCACCGACGGTCTCCCTCTACGAGCAGTACTTC	CASSPTVSLYEQYF
TRBV2	few	-	TRBJ2-7	TGTGCCAGCTCAACCTACGAGCAGTACTTC	CASSTYEQYF
TRBV7-2	-	-	TRBJ2-7	TGTGCCAGCAGCGCGGGGACCAGGGGCCCAACCTACGAGCAGTACTTC	CASSAGTRGPTYEQYF
TRBV6-5	-	TRBD2	TRBJ2-7	TGTGCCAGCAGTTACCTAGCGGGAATCTACGAGCAGTACTTC	CASSYLAGIYEQYF
TRBV6-6	many	-	TRBJ2-5	TGTGCCAGCAGTTACCGTTCGCAAGAGACCCAGTACTTC	CASSYRSQETQYF
TRBV7-9	few	TRBD1	TRBJ2-7	TGTGCCAGCAGCCCCCGGGACAGGGCCTACGAGCAGTACTTC	CASSPRDRAYEQYF
TRBV4-3	-	TRBD2	TRBJ2-1	TGCGCCAGCAGCCAAGTCGGGGGATGGGTAGCGGGAGGACACTCCTACAATGAGCAGTTCTTC	CASSQVGGWVAGGHSYNEQFF
TRBV6-5	few	TRBD2	TRBJ2-7	TGTGCCAGCAGTTACTCGTCGGGAGGGTCCTACGAGCAGTACTTC	CASSYSSGGSYEQYF
TRBV18	few	-	TRBJ1-5	TGTGCCAGCTTCGAGACACTAAATCAGCCCCAGCATTTT	CASFETLNQPQHF
TRBV24-1	-	TRBD2	TRBJ2-1	TGTGCCACCAGTGATACCGGGACTACGTCCTACAATGAGCAGTTCTTC	CATSDTGTTSYNEQFF
TRBV4-1	many	-	TRBJ1-1	TGCGCCAGCAGCCAAGTGCCGAAAAACACTGAAGCTTTCTTT	CASSQVPKNTEAFF
TRBV2	-	-	TRBJ1-5	TGTGCCAGCACAGGGAATAGCAATCAGCCCCAGCATTTT	CASTGNSNQPQHF
TRBV25-1	few	-	TRBJ1-4	TGTGCCAGCAGTGACCGGGACCCAGGGGAAAAACTGTTTTTT	CASSDRDPGEKLFF
TRBV15	many	TRBD2	TRBJ2-1	TGTGCCACCAGCAGAGCTCTAGCGGGGGACAATGAGCAGTTCTTC	CATSRALAGDNEQFF
TRBV12-3/TRBV12-4	-	-	TRBJ1-1	TGTGCCAGCAGTTTTAGTTTTCTGCGGGCAGTGACAAACACTGAAGCTTTCTTT	CASSFSFLRAVTNTEAFF
TRBV18	-	-	TRBJ2-1	TGTGCCAGCTCACCGAGCGGGCCCAGCTCCTACAATGAGCAGTTCTTC	CASSPSGPSSYNEQFF
TRBV12-5	-	-	TRBJ2-2	TGTGCTAGTGGTTCCTGGGGGTACACCGGGGAGCTGTTTTTT	CASGSWGYTGELFF
TRBV28	many	-	TRBJ2-1	TGTGCCAGCAGTGAAGGCGTGTCTAGCGCCCACAATGAGCAGTTCTTC	CASSEGVSSAHNEQFF
TRBV20-1	-	-	TRBJ2-3	TGCAGTGCTAGACGGGTCCCAGCGGATACGCAGTATTTT	CSARRVPADTQYF
TRBV12-3/TRBV12-4	-	-	TRBJ2-7	TGTGCCAGCAGACCCCCTCGGGCAGGTAACTACGAGCAGTACTTC	CASRPPRAGNYEQYF
TRBV29-1	few	-	TRBJ2-1	TGCAGCGTTTCCAATAATAGTGTCATCTTC	CSVSNNSVIF
TRBV10-3	few	-	TRBJ2-1	TGTGCCATCAGTGAGATCCGGGACAACTCCTTTTGGACCCCTAACAATGAGCAGTTCTTC	CAISEIRDNSFWTPNNEQFF
TRBV4-3	few	TRBD2	TRBJ2-5	TGCGCCAGCAGCACCCGGACTAGCGGACAAGAGACCCAGTACTTC	CASSTRTSGQETQYF
TRBV5-4	few	-	TRBJ2-7	TGTGCCAGCAGCTTCGGATCCGGGAGAGAGCAGTACTTC	CASSFGSGREQYF
TRBV5-4	few	-	TRBJ2-7	TGTGCCAGCAGCCCGTCAGGACTGACGAGCTCCTACGAGCAGTACTTC	CASSPSGLTSSYEQYF
TRBV12-3/TRBV12-4	-	TRBD1	TRBJ2-5	TGTGCCAGCAGTTTAAGACAGGGGGGCCAAGAGACCCAGTACTTC	CASSLRQGGQETQYF
TRBV28	-	-	TRBJ2-7	TGTGCCAGCAGTTTAAACATTCACTACGAGCAGTACTTC	CASSLNIHYEQYF
TRBV18	many	-	TRBJ2-7	TGTGCCAGCTCGAGAGGACAGTTCTCCTACGAGCAGTACTTC	CASSRGQFSYEQYF
TRBV20-1	few	TRBD1	TRBJ2-2	TGCAGTGCTAGTGGGTCCCAGGGGGCCGGGGAGCTGTTTTTT	CSASGSQGAGELFF
TRBV11-2	-	-	TRBJ1-1	TGTGCCAGCAGCTTCCCCACAGGGAACACTGAAGCTTTCTTT	CASSFPTGNTEAFF
TRBV6-2/TRBV6-3	few	TRBD2	TRBJ2-5	TGTGCCAGCAGTCGCAGACTAGCGGGAGTTTTAGTGGAGACCCAGTACTTC	CASSRRLAGVLVETQYF
TRBV10-3	few	-	TRBJ2-3	TGTGCCATCAGTGGTGCCCCCGATACGCAGTATTTT	CAISGAPDTQYF
TRBV5-1	many	-	TRBJ2-2	TGCGCCAGCAGCTTGCAAGGACTGATTAATACCGGGGAGCTGTTTTTT	CASSLQGLINTGELFF
TRBV20-1	many	-	TRBJ1-5	TGCAGTGCTAGGAGCGGGGCAGGGCAGCCCCAGCATTTT	CSARSGAGQPQHF
TRBV7-8	once	-	TRBJ1-1	TGTGCCAGCAGCTTTGGCAGGCGTAGCACTGAAGCTTTCTTT	CASSFGRRSTEAFF
TRBV5-4	few	-	TRBJ1-1	TGTGCCAGCAGCGTGTACAGGAACACTGAAGCTTTCTTT	CASSVYRNTEAFF
TRBV11-2	few	-	TRBJ2-1	TGTGCCAGCAGCTCAGCAGGGGTCAATGAGCAGTTCTTC	CASSSAGVNEQFF